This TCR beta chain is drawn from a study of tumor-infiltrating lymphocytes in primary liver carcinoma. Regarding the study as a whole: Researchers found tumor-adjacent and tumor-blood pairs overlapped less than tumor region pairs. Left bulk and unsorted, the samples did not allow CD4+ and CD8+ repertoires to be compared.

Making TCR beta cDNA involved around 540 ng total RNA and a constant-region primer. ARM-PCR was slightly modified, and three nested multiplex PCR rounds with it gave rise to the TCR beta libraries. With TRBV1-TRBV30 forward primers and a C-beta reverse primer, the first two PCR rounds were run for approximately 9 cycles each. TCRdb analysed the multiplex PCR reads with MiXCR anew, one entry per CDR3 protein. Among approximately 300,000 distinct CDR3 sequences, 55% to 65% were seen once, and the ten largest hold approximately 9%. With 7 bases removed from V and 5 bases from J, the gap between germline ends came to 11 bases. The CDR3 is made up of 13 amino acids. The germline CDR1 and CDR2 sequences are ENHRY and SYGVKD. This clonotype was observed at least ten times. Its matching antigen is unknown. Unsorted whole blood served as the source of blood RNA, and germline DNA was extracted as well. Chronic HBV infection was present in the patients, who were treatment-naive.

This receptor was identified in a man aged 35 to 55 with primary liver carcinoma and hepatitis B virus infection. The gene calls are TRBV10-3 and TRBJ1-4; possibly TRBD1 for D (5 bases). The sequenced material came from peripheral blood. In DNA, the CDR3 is TGTGCCATCACCAGGGACCTAAATGAAAAACTGTTTTTT. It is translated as CAITRDLNEKLFF.